This passage covers 28 T cell receptor beta chains from one sample sequenced in a study of T cells expressing NK-cell markers. For each CDR3 protein, TCRdb gives one entry from its re-call of the 5' RACE reads, without DNA. The sample totals roughly 390,000 distinct CDR3 sequences. The specimen was blood T cells: a sorted CD56 or NKG2C T cell subset, CD4+ or CD8+ T cells, or bulk PBMC T cells (not recorded which). The source of these receptors is a man aged 18 to 70 in good health.

The chain is built from TRBV30 and TRBJ2-7; the TRBD1 assignment by TCRdb is unverifiable without DNA. Germline V CDR1 and CDR2: GTSNPN, SVGIG (reference sequence). The CDR3 contains 13 residues. The CDR3 spells CAWSSDRADEQYF.

V gene TRBV3-1 combines with J gene TRBJ2-7; the TCRdb D gene call, TRBD1, has no DNA to confirm it. The CDR3 runs 17 residues. CDR1 is LGHDT and CDR2 is YNNKEL in the germline V gene (reference sequence). CDR3 amino acids: CASSQDFDRGFSYEQYF.

V is TRBV27 and J is TRBJ1-1; the D call of TRBD1 rests on TCRdb alone, since no DNA is present to check it. CDR3 size: 13 residues. In germline, CDR1 is MNHEY, CDR2 SMNVEV (reference sequence). CDR3 in amino acids: CASSGFPKTEAFF.

V usage is TRBV2 and J usage is TRBJ2-5; the TCRdb D gene call, TRBD1, has no DNA to confirm it. CDR3 size: 17 residues. Germline V gene sequence: CDR1 SNHLY, CDR2 FYNNEI. This CDR3 reads CASKSRGFSGVAVTQYF.

The genes are TRBV5-1 and TRBJ2-5; TCRdb returns TRBD1, unconfirmable since there is no DNA. Germline loops: CDR1 SGHRS, CDR2 YFSETQ. The CDR3 has 15 amino acids. CDR3 sequence: CASSPQTGSQETQYF.

The rearrangement uses TRBV9 and TRBJ2-1; TCRdb's D call of TRBD2 is untestable without DNA. CDR1 and CDR2 from the germline V gene are SGDLS and YYNGEE. The CDR3 runs 16 residues. The CDR3 is CASSVTSLGGKGEQFF.

The rearrangement uses TRBV5-6 and TRBJ2-1; TCRdb's D gene call, TRBD2, goes unchecked for lack of DNA. This CDR3 is built from 15 residues. Germline V gene sequence: CDR1 SGHDT, CDR2 YYEEEE. The CDR3 region is CASSLVGTSYNEQFF.

The V and J genes are TRBV5-1 and TRBJ2-1. The CDR3 sequence is 15 residues long. Germline CDR1 SGHRS, CDR2 YFSETQ. This CDR3 is CASSLVGSSYNEQFF.

The chain has TRBV28 and TRBJ1-6. Germline-derived CDR1 and CDR2 are MDHEN and SYDVKM. The CDR3 length is 15 residues. CDR3 protein: CASSLYMGSDSPLHF.

The chain's CDR3 is CASSQDPGFAGYYGYTF. The chain combines TRBV3-1 with TRBJ1-2; TCRdb proposes TRBD1, but this gene call is untestable without DNA. There are 17 residues in the CDR3. In germline, CDR1 is LGHDT, CDR2 YNNKEL (reference sequence).

The chain has TRBV5-4 and TRBJ2-7; TCRdb names TRBD1, which stays unverified in the absence of DNA. The CDR3 length is 14 residues. Germline V gene lookup returns CDR1 SGHNT and CDR2 YYREEE (reference sequence). The CDR3 loop reads CASSQGQGDREQYF. The full variable domain, rest sourced from reference TRBV5-4 and TRBJ2-7, is ETGVTQSPTHLIKTRGQQVTLRCSSQSGHNTVSWYQQALGQGPQFIFQYYREEENGRGNFPPRFSGLQFPNYSSELNVNALELDDSALYLCASSQGQGDREQYFGPGTRLTVT.

The chain joins TRBV6-2 or TRBV6-3 to TRBJ2-2; checking the TCRdb D call of TRBD2 is not possible without DNA. CDR1 and CDR2 from the germline V gene are MNHEY and SVGEGT. The CDR3 spans 15 residues. CDR3 sequence: CASTYGGAAHGELFF.

The chain couples TRBV7-9 to TRBJ2-1; TCRdb reports TRBD1, a call that lacks DNA to check it against. Germline V gene lookup returns CDR1 SEHNR and CDR2 FQNEAQ (reference sequence). The CDR3 is 17 amino acids. The CDR3 reads CASSSPTGQFSYNEQFF.

The V gene is TRBV9, the J gene TRBJ2-1; TCRdb returns TRBD1, unconfirmable since there is no DNA. This CDR3 is built from 16 residues. The germline V gene encodes CDR1 SGDLS and CDR2 YYNGEE. CDR3 in amino acids: CASSAGTGPTYNEQFF.

The chain uses TRBV18 and TRBJ1-2; TCRdb lists TRBD1, though no DNA is available to test this call. CDR1 and CDR2 (germline): KGHSH, LQKENI. This CDR3 has 15 residues. The CDR3 reads CASSPLWTGNYGYTF.

The chain recombines TRBV7-2 with TRBJ2-3; absent DNA, TCRdb's TRBD2 call cannot be checked. The CDR3 has 16 residues. Germline CDR1 reads SGHTA; CDR2 reads FQGNSA. CDR3 in amino acids: CASRKTSGGSTDTQYF.

J is TRBJ2-4 and V is TRBV12-3 or TRBV12-4; without DNA, the TCRdb call of TRBD1 cannot be checked. This CDR3 is 13 amino acids long. The CDR3: CASSPLAGVFQYF.

The V call is TRBV21-1, the J call TRBJ2-7. TRBV21-1 is tagged as a pseudogene. CDR3 length: 15 amino acids. The CDR3 here is CASSKRCQRSYEQYF.

This sequence joins TRBV5-6 and TRBJ2-2; TCRdb's assignment of TRBD2 cannot be checked, as there is no DNA. This CDR3 is 16 amino acids long. Germline values: CDR1 SGHDT, CDR2 YYEEEE. This CDR3 reads CASSLGGFANTGELFF.

The chain couples TRBV7-9 to TRBJ2-3. The CDR3 contains 12 residues. The germline CDR1 and CDR2 sequences are SEHNR and FQNEAQ (reference sequence). The CDR3 here is CASLGKLDTQYF.

The chain joins TRBV7-9 to TRBJ2-7; TCRdb's D call, TRBD1, is unchecked because there is no DNA. The germline CDR1 and CDR2 sequences are SEHNR and FQNEAQ (reference sequence). This CDR3 comprises 16 residues. CDR3 sequence: CASSPSVGTEVYEQYF.

The chain has TRBV25-1 and TRBJ1-3. This CDR3 is 14 amino acids long. Germline CDR1 is MGHDK and CDR2 is SYGVNS. CDR3 sequence reads: CASSEQRSGNTIYF.

V is TRBV18 and J is TRBJ1-1. CDR1 KGHSH and CDR2 LQKENI come from the germline V gene. This CDR3 spans 16 amino acids. The CDR3 spells CASSLTLRNMNTEAFF.

The chain recombines TRBV20-1 with TRBJ2-3; the TRBD1 assignment by TCRdb is unverifiable without DNA. Germline CDR1 DFQATT, CDR2 SNEGSKA (reference sequence). The CDR3 consists of 13 residues. The CDR3 loop reads CSAPRDGAVTQYF.

This rearrangement joins TRBV29-1 to TRBJ2-1. The CDR3 is 13 amino acids. Germline-derived CDR1 and CDR2 are SQVTM and ANQGSEA. The CDR3 region is CSVVRFEYNEQFF.

This chain links TRBV24-1 with TRBJ2-2; TCRdb reports TRBD1, a call that lacks DNA to check it against. The V gene's germline CDR1 is KGHDR and CDR2 SFDVKD. The CDR3 spans 18 residues. The CDR3 sequence is CATSMDRGISGLGGELFF.

The chain couples TRBV12-3 or TRBV12-4 to TRBJ1-2. The CDR3 length is 13 residues. This CDR3 is CASSPQGDHGYTF.

The V call is TRBV28, the J call TRBJ2-7. Germline lookup yields CDR1 MDHEN and CDR2 SYDVKM. This CDR3 comprises 12 residues. CDR3 region: CASSLFGEKQYF.